Listed here are 2 T cell receptor beta chains from one sample, sequenced in a study of T cells in Graves' hyperthyroidism and ophthalmopathy. RNA transcripts provided the source from which TCR beta CDR3 regions were amplified. In the first-round RT-PCR of the TCR CDR3, the HTBI primer set was used. TCRdb ran MiXCR on the multiplex PCR reads and lists one entry per CDR3 protein. The sample contains 550,000 to 700,000 distinct CDR3 sequences, roughly 50% of which appear only once. The sequenced sample consisted of peripheral blood or thyroid tissue (not recorded which). These receptors came from an adult woman with Graves' disease, either hyperthyroidism or ophthalmopathy (not recorded which).

This clonotype was recorded many times. This rearrangement joins TRBV5-1 to TRBJ1-2, with a weak D call TRBD1 (5 bases). Trimming shortened V by 6 bases and J by 4 bases, and 19 bases separated the two germline ends. CDR3 size: 15 residues. From germline, CDR1 is SGHRS and CDR2 YFSETQ. CDR3 region: CASNPTFSGVYGYTF. CDR3 nucleotide sequence: TGCGCCAGCAACCCTACTTTTTCGGGGGTCTATGGCTACACCTTC. The complete variable domain, with remaining parts taken from reference TRBV5-1 and TRBJ1-2, reads KAGVTQTPRYLIKTRGQQVTLSCSPISGHRSVSWYQQTPGQGLQFLFEYFSETQRNKGNFPGRFSGRQFSNSRSEMNVSTLELGDSALYLCASNPTFSGVYGYTFGSGTRLTVV.

This clonotype was seen repeatedly, ten times or more. V and J are TRBV5-1 and TRBJ1-1, with 7 bases matching TRBD1. V trimming: 5 bases; J trimming: 5 bases; junction bases outside the gene matches: 3. CDR1 is SGHRS and CDR2 is YFSETQ in the germline V gene. The CDR3 covers 12 residues. CDR3 residues: CASRQGRTEAFF. The DNA for the CDR3 is TGCGCCAGCAGACAGGGGAGGACTGAAGCTTTCTTT.